This T cell receptor (beta chain) was recovered during a study of blood T cell repertoires in COVID-19. This CDR3 region has 15 residues. Germline lookup yields CDR1 SGHTA and CDR2 FQGNSA. The trim removed 7 bases at V and 3 bases at J, leaving 9 bases unmatched. Generated by immunoSEQ multiplex PCR, the TCRdb table keeps only in-frame clones and is missing some. Among tens of thousands of clones, around 90% were seen once, and the ten largest hold 2.5% to 3.5%. The chain joins TRBV7-2 to TRBJ2-3; 8 positions match TRBD1. The sequencing input was peripheral blood. The clonotype was recovered from a woman aged 50 to 60 with active or convalescent COVID-19. The CDR3 bases are TGTGCCAGCACTATAGGGGACAGGTTTACAGATACGCAGTATTTT. Protein: CASTIGDRFTDTQYF.